Here is one TCR beta chain with its context. The table lists this clone with a few counts. The antigen it binds to is not known. No qualities accompany the bases; no much larger clone lies one base away. The data were obtained in a study of control samples from healthy donors and cancer patients (dated by TCRdb to 2019 to 2021). The method was the immunoSEQ multiplex PCR assay. Entries here come from immuneACCESS through TCRdb and include only in-frame sequences with V and J called. Some clones fail to appear in such tables; in the studies checked, an unresolved V gene covers under half of the shortfall, and the cause of the remainder is unknown. This sample comprises roughly 170,000 clones, around 88% of them detected only once. The ten biggest clones cover over 4% of the sample. From cysteine to phenylalanine, the CDR3 is 18 amino acids long. The DNA shown is the 54-base CDR3, in frame from base 1.

What was sequenced was blood. This TCR was sampled from a woman aged 25 to 45 in good health. The receptor chain draws on TRBV21-1 and TRBJ2-3; the listed D gene, TRBD1, was not tested against the DNA. TRBV21-1 is listed as a pseudogene. The CDR3 is CASSIGRGTARFTDTQYF. The DNA is TGTGCCAGCAGCATCGGGAGAGGGACAGCGAGATTCACAGATACGCAGTATTTT.